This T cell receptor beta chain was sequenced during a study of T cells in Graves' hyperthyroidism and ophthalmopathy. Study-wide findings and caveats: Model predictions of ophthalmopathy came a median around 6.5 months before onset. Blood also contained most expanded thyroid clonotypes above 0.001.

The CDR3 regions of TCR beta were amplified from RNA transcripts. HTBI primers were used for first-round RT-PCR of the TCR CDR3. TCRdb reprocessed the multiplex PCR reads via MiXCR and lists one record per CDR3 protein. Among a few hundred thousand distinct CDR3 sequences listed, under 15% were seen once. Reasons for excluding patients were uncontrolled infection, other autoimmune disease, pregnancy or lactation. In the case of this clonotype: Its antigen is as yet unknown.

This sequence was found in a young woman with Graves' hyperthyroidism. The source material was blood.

CDR3 residues: CASSYRGTSQETQYF. In DNA, the CDR3 is TGTGCCAGCAGCTACAGAGGGACTAGCCAGGAGACCCAGTACTTC. The rearrangement joins TRBV7-9 to TRBJ2-5; 9 bases line up with TRBD2. The CDR3 loop spans 15 amino acids. Trimming removed 4 bases from V and 5 bases from J; junction bases left unmatched: 8. Germline loops: CDR1 SEHNR, CDR2 FQNEAQ (reference sequence).